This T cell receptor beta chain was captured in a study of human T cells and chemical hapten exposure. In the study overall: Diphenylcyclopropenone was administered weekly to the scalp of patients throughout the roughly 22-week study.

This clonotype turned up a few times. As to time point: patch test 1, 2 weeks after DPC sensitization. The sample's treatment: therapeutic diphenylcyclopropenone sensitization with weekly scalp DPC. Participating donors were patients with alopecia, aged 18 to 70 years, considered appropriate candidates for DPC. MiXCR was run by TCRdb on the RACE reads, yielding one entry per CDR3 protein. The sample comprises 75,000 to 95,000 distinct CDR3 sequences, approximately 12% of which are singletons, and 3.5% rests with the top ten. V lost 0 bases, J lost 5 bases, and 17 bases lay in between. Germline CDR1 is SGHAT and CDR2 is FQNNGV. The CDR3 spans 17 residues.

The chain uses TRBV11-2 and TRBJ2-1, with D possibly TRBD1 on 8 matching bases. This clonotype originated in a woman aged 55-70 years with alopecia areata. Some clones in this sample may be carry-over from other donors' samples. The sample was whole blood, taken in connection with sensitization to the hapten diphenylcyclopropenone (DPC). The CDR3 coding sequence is TGTGCCAGCAGCTTAGATCGGACAGGGAGCGGGGACAATGAGCAGTTCTTC. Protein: CASSLDRTGSGDNEQFF.